This T cell receptor beta chain was captured in a study of CD4 T cells in relation to SARS-CoV-2 and coronaviruses. Across the whole study: The restricting HLA molecule for shared crossreactive spike epitopes was mapped. The study, taken as a whole, reports: Compared with monoreactive clones, crossreactive clones showed significantly weaker SARS-CoV-2 expansion.

Clones were sequenced by immunoSEQ multiplex PCR, and TCRdb holds only the in-frame ones, with some missing. The sample has about 39,000 clones, around 77% seen once. On this clone: As yet, its antigen is unknown.

CDR1 LGHNA and CDR2 YNFKEQ come from the germline V gene. Trimming removed 1 base from V and 10 bases from J; junction bases left unmatched: 3. The CDR3 consists of 14 residues. Naive and memory CD4+ T cells came from enriched cryopreserved PBMCs. Sequencing used memory CD4+ T cells from PBMCs, cultured in vitro. This chain links TRBV4-2 with TRBJ1-6; 8 bases line up with TRBD1. This clonotype was obtained from an adult with COVID-19. CDR3 DNA: TGTGCCAGCAGCCAAGGGACAGGGAGGTCACCCCTCCACTTT. Encoded protein: CASSQGTGRSPLHF.